This T cell receptor (beta chain) originates from a study of cytomegalovirus exposure and HLA in healthy donors. Study observations and caveats: Association of a missense DCLRE1C variant with TCR beta V- and J-gene trimming was reported in a later analysis.

13 Jbeta primers and 60 Vbeta primers were used for the PCR. Libraries were prepared by immunoSEQ multiplex PCR; TCRdb keeps only in-frame clonotypes and omits some of them. The sample holds about 180,000 clones; more than 60% are singletons and the top ten take 3.7%. Only one count was recorded for this clone. The target antigen is unknown. CDR3 size: 15 residues. Germline V gene data show CDR1 as LNHDA and CDR2 as SQIVND (reference sequence). The sequencing input was PBMCs. This sequence originates from a woman in her sixties or seventies in good health and CMV-seropositive. The chain couples TRBV19 to TRBJ2-5; TRBD2 matches at 8 bases. Judging by the DNA end, TRBJ2-7 fits better; the J call may be wrong. In DNA, the CDR3 is TGTGCCAGTAGTATAATTGGCGGGAGGCACTACGAGCAGTACTTC. Translating gives CASSIIGGRHYEQYF.